What follows describes a single T cell receptor beta chain. What this receptor recognizes is not known. No base-level quality is on record; no much larger clone is a single base apart. TCR beta repertoires were profiled from peripheral blood of approximately 13 young patients with multiple sclerosis to demonstrate the VDJtools post-analysis software. The multiple sclerosis patients were children and adolescents between roughly 6 and 15 years of age. The sample comes from a study of post-analysis software for immune sequencing data (dated by TCRdb to the mid-2010s). General notes on the study: Relapsing-remitting, secondary progressive and progressive-relapsing multiple sclerosis were recorded as disease courses, and subtype annotation was lacking for some patients. The patient repertoires were compared against approximately ten previously published healthy control repertoires obtained from donors aged roughly 6 to 25 years. A subset of samples was prepared in parallel using single-end sample barcoding, then pooled and co-amplified after Illumina adapter ligation.

The library was produced with PCR. Sequenced on an Illumina HiSeq 2500. Unique molecular identifiers were incorporated into TCR beta cDNA libraries to reduce PCR and sequencing biases. Some 500,000 cDNA molecules were obtained for every 1 to 10 million input T cells, so each molecule roughly corresponded to one T cell. The same protocol used for the earlier healthy control dataset was applied to prepare and sequence the patient libraries. Within a given batch, samples were prepared together, multiplexed and sequenced on the same HiSeq lane. Per the authors' processing: Raw barcoded reads were processed with MIGEC, and single-read molecular identifier groups were discarded before consensus assembly and CDR3 extraction. VDJtools was used for post-analysis of the clonotype tables, and diversity was normalized by down-sampling every dataset to the size of the smallest sample. Repertoire overlap clustering matched CDR3 amino acid but not nucleotide sequences to correct batch-related cross-sample contamination. The public reads were run again by TCRdb, first through fastp at Q25 and then through MiXCR, and only productive beta chains were kept. Each entry is one CDR3 protein sequence, shown with its most common DNA and genes. It is TCRdb's table, rather than the study itself, that gives the V and J calls and clone size. In all, the sample holds approximately 660,000 distinct CDR3 sequences, and 55% to 70% of those were seen once. Approximately 11% of the sample comes from the top ten.

Taken from the germline V gene, the CDR1 and CDR2 loops are SQVTM and ANQGSEA. Ends trimmed: V by 2 bases, J by 9 bases; bases unmatched to a gene: 14. The CDR3 numbers 16 residues from cysteine through phenylalanine. Kept here is only the CDR3 DNA, which spans 48 bases and is read in frame from base 1. General conclusions and limits of the study: Compared with controls, multiple sclerosis patients had significantly lower normalized Chao1 diversity, a finding suggesting substantial peripheral T-cell clonal expansion. Significantly higher frequencies in patients than in controls were found for five or six TRBV segments, including TRBV5-6, TRBV5-1 and TRBV20-1. Strong co-clustering of samples prepared in the same batch was shown by direct clustering with F measure, prompting a batch-effect correction. The multiple sclerosis patient group was slightly younger than the control group.

Sequenced input: blood. The receptor was derived from a girl aged 2-15 years with multiple sclerosis. The V and J segments used are TRBV29-1 and TRBJ2-1, with 9 junctional bases fitting TRBD2. The CDR3 reads CSVEHRLAGVRGEQFF. The DNA sequence follows: TGCAGCGTTGAACACAGGTTAGCGGGAGTACGCGGTGAGCAGTTCTTC.